These T cell receptor beta chains were read from a single sample in a study of cytomegalovirus exposure and HLA in healthy donors. TCRdb's copy holds only in-frame clones and misses some; the assay was immunoSEQ multiplex PCR. The profile covers under 200,000 clones, with approximately 81% appearing a single time and around 0.41% taken by the ten largest. Sequencing was carried out using PBMCs. These TCRs come from a boy aged 2 to 9 in good health and CMV-seronegative. The CDR3 runs from the conserved cysteine through the conserved F or W. The D gene is left open where the match is weak. For some rows the clone size is stated as once, few or many, or as a class when expanded; others skip it.

cdr3_nt: TGTGCCAGCAGTGAAGGACCGGGGTGGGCAGATACGCAGTATTTT
cdr3_aa: CASSEGPGWADTQYF
clone_size: -
j_call: TRBJ2-3
v_call: TRBV2
d_call: -

cdr3_nt: TGTGCCAATAGCGGGAGTGGCTACAATGAGCAGTTCTTC
cdr3_aa: CANSGSGYNEQFF
clone_size: -
j_call: TRBJ2-1
v_call: TRBV5-4
d_call: TRBD2

cdr3_nt: TGTGCCAGCAGCTTAGGAGGGATAACTAATGAAAAACTGTTTTTT
cdr3_aa: CASSLGGITNEKLFF
clone_size: once
j_call: TRBJ1-4
v_call: TRBV7-9
d_call: -

cdr3_nt: TGTGCCAGTAGTATAGCGTCGAGCACCGGGGAGCTGTTTTTT
cdr3_aa: CASSIASSTGELFF
clone_size: -
j_call: TRBJ2-2
v_call: TRBV19
d_call: -

cdr3_nt: TGTGCCAGCAGCCGGCCGGGACTCAGAAGGGACGAGCAGTACTTC
cdr3_aa: CASSRPGLRRDEQYF
clone_size: once
j_call: TRBJ2-7
v_call: TRBV5-4
d_call: -

cdr3_nt: TGTGCCTGGAGTGGATTACAGGGTGGCACTGAAGCTTTCTTT
cdr3_aa: CAWSGLQGGTEAFF
clone_size: -
j_call: TRBJ1-1
v_call: TRBV30
d_call: -

cdr3_nt: TGTGCCAGCAGCCCCCCAGGGTTTCGTAGGCAGGAGCAGTTCTTC
cdr3_aa: CASSPPGFRRQEQFF
clone_size: once
j_call: TRBJ2-1
v_call: TRBV4-2
d_call: -

cdr3_nt: TGTGCCAGCACCTCCCTTAGGCTAGCGGGAGGCTCGAACAATGAGCAGTTCTTC
cdr3_aa: CASTSLRLAGGSNNEQFF
clone_size: -
j_call: TRBJ2-1
v_call: TRBV2
d_call: TRBD2

cdr3_nt: TGTGCCAGCAGCGTACAGGGGCTCTCCACTGAAGCTTTCTTT
cdr3_aa: CASSVQGLSTEAFF
clone_size: few
j_call: TRBJ1-1
v_call: TRBV5-6
d_call: TRBD1

cdr3_nt: TGTGCCAGCAGCCCTCGGGGGAGGTATGGCTACACCTTC
cdr3_aa: CASSPRGRYGYTF
clone_size: -
j_call: TRBJ1-2
v_call: TRBV2
d_call: -

cdr3_nt: TGCGCCAGCAGCTTGAGGGGGGGGAACACAGATACGCAGTATTTT
cdr3_aa: CASSLRGGNTDTQYF
clone_size: -
j_call: TRBJ2-3
v_call: TRBV5-1
d_call: -

cdr3_nt: TGTGCCACCAGCAGGTCGGGACAGGTAGGGAACACTGAAGCTTTCTTT
cdr3_aa: CATSRSGQVGNTEAFF
clone_size: -
j_call: TRBJ1-1
v_call: TRBV15
d_call: TRBD1

cdr3_nt: TGTGCTAGTGGTTCTAGGTATGCGGGAGAAGAGGACACCGGGGAGCTGTTTTTT
cdr3_aa: CASGSRYAGEEDTGELFF
clone_size: -
j_call: TRBJ2-2
v_call: TRBV12-5
d_call: TRBD2

cdr3_nt: TGTGCCAGCAGCTTGCCGTTTATGAACACTGAAGCTTTCTTT
cdr3_aa: CASSLPFMNTEAFF
clone_size: -
j_call: TRBJ1-1
v_call: TRBV5-6
d_call: -

cdr3_nt: TGTGCCAGCAGTTCGGCAGGGGCGTTTACTGAAGCTTTCTTT
cdr3_aa: CASSSAGAFTEAFF
clone_size: -
j_call: TRBJ1-1
v_call: TRBV27
d_call: -

cdr3_nt: TGTGCCAGCAGTTTTGGGCAGATAAACACCGGGGAGCTGTTTTTT
cdr3_aa: CASSFGQINTGELFF
clone_size: -
j_call: TRBJ2-2
v_call: TRBV28
d_call: -

cdr3_nt: TGTGCCACCAGCAGAGCCACAGGGTGGGCTAATGAAAAACTGTTTTTT
cdr3_aa: CATSRATGWANEKLFF
clone_size: -
j_call: TRBJ1-4
v_call: TRBV15
d_call: -

cdr3_nt: TGTGCCACAATTTCACAGGAGTCTAGCACAGATACGCAGTATTTT
cdr3_aa: CATISQESSTDTQYF
clone_size: -
j_call: TRBJ2-3
v_call: TRBV19
d_call: -

cdr3_nt: TGTGCCAGCAGTTCAGTCCAGCAGGGGAAGGCTGAAGCTTTCTTT
cdr3_aa: CASSSVQQGKAEAFF
clone_size: -
j_call: TRBJ1-1
v_call: TRBV28
d_call: -

cdr3_nt: TGTGCCAGCAAACAGGGAAAGGGGCACAATGAGCAGTTCTTC
cdr3_aa: CASKQGKGHNEQFF
clone_size: -
j_call: TRBJ2-1
v_call: TRBV2
d_call: -

cdr3_nt: TGTGCCAGCAGCGTAGGTCTGGACAGGGGAATCCACGAGCAGTACTTC
cdr3_aa: CASSVGLDRGIHEQYF
clone_size: once
j_call: TRBJ2-7
v_call: TRBV9
d_call: TRBD1

cdr3_nt: TGCGCCAGCAGCCAAGTATACGAGACAGGGGGGTCCTACGAGCAGTACTTC
cdr3_aa: CASSQVYETGGSYEQYF
clone_size: -
j_call: TRBJ2-7
v_call: TRBV4-1
d_call: TRBD1

cdr3_nt: TGTGCCAGCAGACTAGCGTCGAGAGAGACCCAGTACTTC
cdr3_aa: CASRLASRETQYF
clone_size: -
j_call: TRBJ2-5
v_call: TRBV7-2
d_call: TRBD2

cdr3_nt: TGCGCCAGCAGCCAAGAAGGCTGGGACAGAGAAAACTACGAGCAGTACTTC
cdr3_aa: CASSQEGWDRENYEQYF
clone_size: -
j_call: TRBJ2-7
v_call: TRBV4-1
d_call: TRBD1

cdr3_nt: TGCGCCAGCAGCGGGAGCTCCTACAATGAGCAGTTCTTC
cdr3_aa: CASSGSSYNEQFF
clone_size: -
j_call: TRBJ2-1
v_call: TRBV5-1
d_call: -

cdr3_nt: TGTGCCAGCTCACCCCTGACTAGAGCTAACTATGGCTACACCTTC
cdr3_aa: CASSPLTRANYGYTF
clone_size: -
j_call: TRBJ1-2
v_call: TRBV18
d_call: -

cdr3_nt: TGTGCCAGCAGTTACTCGAAGCTAGCGGGCTCCTACGAGCAGTACTTC
cdr3_aa: CASSYSKLAGSYEQYF
clone_size: -
j_call: TRBJ2-7
v_call: TRBV6-5
d_call: TRBD2

cdr3_nt: TGTGCCAGCAGCCGCGGGGGGCCTGCCACCGGGGAGCTGTTTTTT
cdr3_aa: CASSRGGPATGELFF
clone_size: once
j_call: TRBJ2-2
v_call: TRBV28
d_call: TRBD2

cdr3_nt: TGTGCCAGCAGCTTGGCGGGGGACCTAGAGACCCAGTACTTC
cdr3_aa: CASSLAGDLETQYF
clone_size: -
j_call: TRBJ2-5
v_call: TRBV5-6
d_call: -

cdr3_nt: TGTGCCAGCAGCTTAGAGGAGGTTCCGAACACCGGGGAGCTGTTTTTT
cdr3_aa: CASSLEEVPNTGELFF
clone_size: -
j_call: TRBJ2-2
v_call: TRBV7-2
d_call: -

cdr3_nt: TGTGCCAGCAGCTTGACAGGCTACGAGCAGTACTTC
cdr3_aa: CASSLTGYEQYF
clone_size: -
j_call: TRBJ2-7
v_call: TRBV5-8
d_call: -

cdr3_nt: TGTGCCAGCAGCCAGAATAACGGACTAACTAATGAAAAACTGTTTTTT
cdr3_aa: CASSQNNGLTNEKLFF
clone_size: -
j_call: TRBJ1-4
v_call: TRBV7-2
d_call: -

cdr3_nt: TGTGCCAGCAGTTTACCCGGGGCAGGGGACTACAATGAGCAGTTCTTC
cdr3_aa: CASSLPGAGDYNEQFF
clone_size: -
j_call: TRBJ2-1
v_call: TRBV28
d_call: -

cdr3_nt: TGTGCCACCGGCCGGGACAGGGGAACCTACGAGCAGTACTTC
cdr3_aa: CATGRDRGTYEQYF
clone_size: few
j_call: TRBJ2-7
v_call: TRBV6-5
d_call: TRBD1

cdr3_nt: TGTGCCAGCCAAAGGACTAGGCAAGAGACTGAAGCTTTCTTT
cdr3_aa: CASQRTRQETEAFF
clone_size: few
j_call: TRBJ1-1
v_call: TRBV5-4
d_call: -

cdr3_nt: TGTGCCAGTACCAACTCCGGGAGCACCGGGGAGCTGTTTTTT
cdr3_aa: CASTNSGSTGELFF
clone_size: -
j_call: TRBJ2-2
v_call: TRBV19
d_call: -

cdr3_nt: TGTGCCATCAGTGCCTTGGGCAGGGGTATGGATACGCAGTATTTT
cdr3_aa: CAISALGRGMDTQYF
clone_size: -
j_call: TRBJ2-3
v_call: TRBV10-3
d_call: -

cdr3_nt: TGTGCCAGTAGGGAACAGGGGCATAGCAATCAGCCCCAGCATTTT
cdr3_aa: CASREQGHSNQPQHF
clone_size: -
j_call: TRBJ1-5
v_call: TRBV19
d_call: TRBD1

cdr3_nt: TGCGCCAGCAGCCAAGATCTGGCTAGCGCCCACAATGAGCAGTTCTTC
cdr3_aa: CASSQDLASAHNEQFF
clone_size: -
j_call: TRBJ2-1
v_call: TRBV4-1
d_call: -

cdr3_nt: TGTGCCAGCAGCTTTAGCGGGTACAATGAGCAGTTCTTC
cdr3_aa: CASSFSGYNEQFF
clone_size: -
j_call: TRBJ2-1
v_call: TRBV7-9
d_call: TRBD2

cdr3_nt: TGTGCCAGCAGTGGGCGACAGGTTGAACAGCCCCAGCATTTT
cdr3_aa: CASSGRQVEQPQHF
clone_size: once
j_call: TRBJ1-5
v_call: TRBV25-1
d_call: -

cdr3_nt: TGTGCCAGCAGCCTTGCGCGGGGGGCTGGGGCCAACGTCCTGACTTTC
cdr3_aa: CASSLARGAGANVLTF
clone_size: -
j_call: TRBJ2-6
v_call: TRBV5-4
d_call: TRBD2

cdr3_nt: TGCGCCAGCAGCCAGCAGGGACAGGGTGAAAAACTGTTTTTT
cdr3_aa: CASSQQGQGEKLFF
clone_size: -
j_call: TRBJ1-4
v_call: TRBV4-1
d_call: TRBD1

cdr3_nt: TGCGCCAGCAGCGAAACCGGGACACCTACCTACGAGCAGTACTTC
cdr3_aa: CASSETGTPTYEQYF
clone_size: -
j_call: TRBJ2-7
v_call: TRBV5-1
d_call: -

cdr3_nt: TGTGCCAGCAGTTTCCTCGGGAGTACGACCTACAATGAGCAGTTCTTC
cdr3_aa: CASSFLGSTTYNEQFF
clone_size: -
j_call: TRBJ2-1
v_call: TRBV28
d_call: -

cdr3_nt: TGCGCCAGCAGTGAGTCAGTCGCGGGAGGACCCTACAATGAGCAGTTCTTC
cdr3_aa: CASSESVAGGPYNEQFF
clone_size: once
j_call: TRBJ2-1
v_call: TRBV10-1
d_call: TRBD2

cdr3_nt: TGCGCCAGCAGCCTGGGACAGGTAATATACGAGCAGTACTTC
cdr3_aa: CASSLGQVIYEQYF
clone_size: few
j_call: TRBJ2-7
v_call: TRBV5-1
d_call: TRBD1

cdr3_nt: TGTGCCAGCAGTTACTCAGTCGGGACAGATAATTCACCCCTCCACTTT
cdr3_aa: CASSYSVGTDNSPLHF
clone_size: -
j_call: TRBJ1-6
v_call: TRBV6-5
d_call: TRBD1

cdr3_nt: TGTGCCAGCAGTTTACGGCTAGCGGGACACAATGAGCAGTTCTTC
cdr3_aa: CASSLRLAGHNEQFF
clone_size: -
j_call: TRBJ2-1
v_call: TRBV27
d_call: TRBD2

cdr3_nt: TGTGCCAGCAGTTTAGACTTCAGGGGTTTCAATCAGCCCCAGCATTTT
cdr3_aa: CASSLDFRGFNQPQHF
clone_size: -
j_call: TRBJ1-5
v_call: TRBV28
d_call: -